This T cell receptor (beta chain) was identified during a study of blood T cell repertoires in COVID-19. The overall study: The origin of the acute and convalescent COVID-19 samples was the United States, Italy and Spain. T cells, B-cell-depleted T cells, or PBMCs provided the cDNA or gDNA that served as material.

The repertoire was sequenced with immunoSEQ multiplex PCR; TCRdb's copy has only in-frame clones and lacks some. The profile covers around 380,000 clones, with about 87% appearing a single time and approximately 1.2% taken by the ten largest. Enrolled through a virtual design, the participants were between roughly 18 and 90 years of age and came from about two dozen US areas. The study assigned cohorts using participant-reported clinical history. Germline CDR1 reads SGHRS; CDR2 reads YFSETQ. The CDR3 has 15 amino acids. The V and J ends lost 0 bases and 5 bases respectively, with 9 bases between them.

The J gene is TRBJ1-6, the V gene TRBV5-1, with D possibly being TRBD1 (6 bases). The specimen sequenced was PBMCs or T cells enriched from blood (not recorded which). The sequence came from a man aged 25 to 40 who had recovered from COVID-19. The CDR3 loop reads CASSLARTDNSPLHF. Written as DNA, the CDR3 is TGCGCCAGCAGCTTGGCCCGGACAGATAATTCACCCCTCCACTTT. Full variable domain (remainder filled in from reference TRBV5-1 and TRBJ1-6): KAGVTQTPRYLIKTRGQQVTLSCSPISGHRSVSWYQQTPGQGLQFLFEYFSETQRNKGNFPGRFSGRQFSNSRSEMNVSTLELGDSALYLCASSLARTDNSPLHFGNGTRLTVT.